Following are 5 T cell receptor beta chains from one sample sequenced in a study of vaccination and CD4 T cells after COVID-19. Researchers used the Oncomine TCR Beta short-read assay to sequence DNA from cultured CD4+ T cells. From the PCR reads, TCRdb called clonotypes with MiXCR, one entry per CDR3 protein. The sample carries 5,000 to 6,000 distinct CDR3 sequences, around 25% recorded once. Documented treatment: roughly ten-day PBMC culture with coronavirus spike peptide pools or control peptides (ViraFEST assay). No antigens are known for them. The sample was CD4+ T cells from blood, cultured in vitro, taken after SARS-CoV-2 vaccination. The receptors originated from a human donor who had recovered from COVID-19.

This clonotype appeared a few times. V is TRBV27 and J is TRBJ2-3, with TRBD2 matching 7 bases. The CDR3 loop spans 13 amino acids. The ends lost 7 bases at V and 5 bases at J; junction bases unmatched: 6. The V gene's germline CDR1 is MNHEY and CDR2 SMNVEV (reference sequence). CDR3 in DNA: TGTGCCAGCAACCAGGGAGGGCAAGATACGCAGTATTTT. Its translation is CASNQGGQDTQYF.

This CDR3 is CASSLDTSYEQYF. The CDR3 bases are TGTGCCAGCAGTCTTGACACTTCCTACGAGCAGTACTTC. The chain links TRBV11-3 to TRBJ2-7, with D unclear. CDR1 is SGHNT and CDR2 is YENEEA in the germline V gene. The CDR3 runs 13 residues. V was shortened by 6 bases and J by 1 base, with 10 bases between the two germline ends.

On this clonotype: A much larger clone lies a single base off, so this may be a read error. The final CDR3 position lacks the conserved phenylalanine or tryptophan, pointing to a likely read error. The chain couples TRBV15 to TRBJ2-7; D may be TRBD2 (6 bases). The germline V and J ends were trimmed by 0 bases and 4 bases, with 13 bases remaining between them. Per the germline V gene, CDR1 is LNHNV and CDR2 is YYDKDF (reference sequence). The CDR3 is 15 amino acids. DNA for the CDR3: TGTGCCACCAGCAGAGACGGGACTGGATTATACGAGCAGTACCTC. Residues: CATSRDGTGLYEQYL.

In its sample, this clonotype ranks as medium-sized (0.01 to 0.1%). The CDR3 coding sequence is TGCAGTGCTAGAGGGCGGGCAGCCCTACAAGAGACCCAGTACTTC. Translation: CSARGRAALQETQYF. The V gene is TRBV20-1, the J gene TRBJ2-5; a possible D gene is TRBD2 (5 bases). The CDR3 contains 15 residues. V was clipped by 1 base and J by 2 bases, with 14 bases between them. Per germline, CDR1 DFQATT and CDR2 SNEGSKA (reference sequence).

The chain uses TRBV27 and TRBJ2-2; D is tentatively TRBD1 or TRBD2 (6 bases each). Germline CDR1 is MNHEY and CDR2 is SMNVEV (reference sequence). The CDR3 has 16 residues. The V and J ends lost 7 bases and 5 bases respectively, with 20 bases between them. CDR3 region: CASKRGMGGATGELFF. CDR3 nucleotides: TGTGCCAGCAAGAGGGGGATGGGCGGGGCGACCGGGGAGCTGTTTTTT.